Each of the 19 T cell receptor beta chains below was sequenced from the same sample in a study of blood T cell repertoires in COVID-19. Measured with immunoSEQ multiplex PCR; TCRdb has only the in-frame clones, and not every one. This sample carries 210,000 or so clones, more than 70% of them seen once, and the ten largest clones take less than 7.5%. The sample was peripheral blood. The receptors were sampled from a woman between 40 and 50 years old who had recovered from COVID-19.

This clone was picked up one time. V usage is TRBV30 and J usage is TRBJ2-1; 11 bases align to TRBD2. The CDR3 consists of 14 residues. Unmatched junction bases numbered 6, after V lost 2 bases and J lost 9 bases. Germline CDR1 and CDR2: GTSNPN and SVGIG (reference sequence). The CDR3 here is CAWSPPGLAVEQFF. The CDR3 DNA is TGTGCCTGGAGTCCGCCGGGACTAGCGGTTGAGCAGTTCTTC.

The V gene is TRBV19, the J gene TRBJ2-3; TRBD1 aligns across 7 bases. J lost 4 bases, V lost 9 bases, and 16 bases had no gene match. CDR1 and CDR2 from the germline V gene are LNHDA and SQIVND (reference sequence). CDR3 length equals 16 residues. In nucleotides, the CDR3 is TGTGCCAGCACCCATGGAAGACAGGGTTGGCCAGATACGCAGTATTTT. As protein: CASTHGRQGWPDTQYF.

The chain couples TRBV7-9 to TRBJ1-1; TRBD1 might be the D (5 bases). Trimming cost V 6 bases and J 3 bases, with 11 bases left between them. CDR3 length equals 13 residues. Germline CDR1 reads SEHNR; CDR2 reads FQNEAQ (reference sequence). CDR3 region: CASSLQGYTEAFF. The CDR3, as DNA: TGTGCCAGCAGTTTGCAGGGTTACACTGAAGCTTTCTTT.

The rearrangement uses TRBV6-6 and TRBJ1-1; TRBD1 is a possible D gene (6 bases). The V end was cut by 5 bases, the J end by 2 bases, with 18 bases between. The CDR3 consists of 16 residues. Germline CDR1 reads MNHNY; CDR2 reads SVGAGI (reference sequence). CDR3: CASSRPGQHLNTEAFF. In nucleotides, the CDR3 is TGTGCCAGCAGTCGACCCGGACAGCATCTCAACACTGAAGCTTTCTTT.

Written as DNA, the CDR3 is TGTGCCAGCAGCTTAAAGTCCGGGGTAGCTAGGGATGAGCAGTTCTTC. Translation: CASSLKSGVARDEQFF. The chain employs TRBV7-3 and TRBJ2-1; D is possibly TRBD2 (5 bases). Germline assignment: CDR1 SGHTA and CDR2 FQGTGA. This CDR3 contains 16 residues. Trimming left V 1 base short and J 8 bases short, with 18 bases between.

A few counts support this clone. The rearrangement joins TRBV10-3 to TRBJ1-6, with 9 bases identical to TRBD1. CDR1 and CDR2 from the germline V gene are ENHRY and SYGVKD. V dropped 8 bases and J dropped 7; count of bases not matched to a gene: 9. CDR3 length: 15 residues. Here the CDR3 DNA reads TGTGCCATCTCTGGGACGGGGACAGGGAATTCACCCCTCCACTTT. Protein: CAISGTGTGNSPLHF.

This chain joins TRBV29-1 and TRBJ1-1; possibly TRBD1 for D (5 bases). Germline CDR1 reads SQVTM; CDR2 reads ANQGSEA. Trimming left V 7 bases short and J 7 bases short, with 19 bases between. This CDR3 has 13 residues. The CDR3 DNA reads TGCAGCGGCCGGACCGGACACGAGTTTGAAGCTTTCTTT. Translated, it gives CSGRTGHEFEAFF.

The rearrangement links TRBV27 to TRBJ1-6, with 8 bases that match TRBD1. The CDR3 length is 16 residues. The J segment lost 5 bases and the V segment lost 7 bases, leaving 10 bases of the junction unmatched. Germline CDR1 is MNHEY and CDR2 is SMNVEV (reference sequence). The DNA for the CDR3 is TGTGCCAGCACCTTTAGGACAGGGACAAATAATTCACCCCTCCACTTT. It yields the protein CASTFRTGTNNSPLHF.

The J gene is TRBJ2-1, the V gene TRBV6-4; TRBD2 matches 12 bases. CDR1 is MRHNA and CDR2 is SNTAGT in the germline V gene. The CDR3 runs to 15 residues. V was pared by 5 bases and J by 8 bases, with 7 bases of the junction left unmatched. The CDR3: CASSKASGRAYEQFF. CDR3 DNA sequence: TGTGCCAGCAGTAAGGCTAGCGGGAGGGCCTATGAGCAGTTCTTC.

V usage is TRBV15 and J usage is TRBJ2-1; 8 bases align to TRBD1. Trimming at V came to 8 bases and at J to 8 bases, leaving 8 bases not matched to a gene. The CDR3 runs to 13 residues. From germline, CDR1 is LNHNV and CDR2 YYDKDF (reference sequence). CDR3 sequence (DNA): TGTGCCACCCACAGGACAGGGCGGGATGAGCAGTTCTTC. Protein: CATHRTGRDEQFF.

This sequence joins TRBV11-3 and TRBJ2-2; possibly TRBD1 for D (6 bases). The CDR3 length is 15 residues. The germline gives CDR1 SGHNT, CDR2 YENEEA. V shed 4 bases and J shed 2 bases, with 11 bases lying between them. The CDR3 loop reads CASSSGTPNTGELFF. The CDR3 DNA is TGTGCCAGCAGCTCCGGGACACCTAACACCGGGGAGCTGTTTTTT.

J is TRBJ2-7 and V is TRBV7-2; TRBD2 matches at 9 bases. Germline CDR1 reads SGHTA; CDR2 reads FQGNSA. This CDR3 has 15 residues. Unmatched junction bases numbered 4, after V lost 1 base and J lost 3 bases. The chain's CDR3 is CASSLDSGSIYEQYF. DNA for the CDR3: TGTGCCAGCAGCTTAGATAGCGGGAGTATCTACGAGCAGTACTTC.

The chain is built from TRBV28 and TRBJ1-1, with TRBD1 matching over 8 bases. The CDR3 is 14 residues long. Germline V CDR1 and CDR2: MDHEN, SYDVKM. Trimming at V came to 4 bases and at J to 1 base, leaving 2 bases not matched to a gene. The CDR3 DNA sequence: TGTGCCAGCAGTTCGACAGGGGAGAACACTGAAGCTTTCTTT. Its protein is CASSSTGENTEAFF. Full variable domain (rest looked up from reference TRBV28 and TRBJ1-1): DVKVTQSSRYLVKRTGEKVFLECVQDMDHENMFWYRQDPGLGLRLIYFSYDVKMKEKGDIPEGYSVSREKKERFSLILESASTNQTSMYLCASSSTGENTEAFFGQGTRLTVV.

V and J are TRBV5-1 and TRBJ2-7; D not certain. Trimming removed 4 bases from V and 4 bases from J, with 12 bases in between. The CDR3 runs to 13 residues. Germline V gene sequence: CDR1 SGHRS, CDR2 YFSETQ. The DNA for the CDR3 is TGCGCCAGCAGCCCGGTGGTGCGGTACGAGCAGTACTTC. It codes for CASSPVVRYEQYF.

The chain has TRBV21-1 and TRBJ1-4; the table's D call, TRBD1, was not checked against the DNA. TRBV21-1 represents a pseudogene. This CDR3 region has 14 residues. The CDR3 protein is CASSKQTGGEKLFF. In DNA form, the CDR3 reads TGTGCCAGCAGCAAGCAGACAGGGGGTGAAAAACTGTTTTTT.

This clone was found a few times. V and J are TRBV7-9 and TRBJ2-5; 7 nucleotides align to TRBD1. The CDR3 totals 16 residues. Germline lookup yields CDR1 SEHNR and CDR2 FQNEAQ (reference sequence). The V segment lost 0 bases and the J segment 5 bases; nucleotides outside the gene matches: 9. The CDR3 bases are TGTGCCAGCAGCTTAGCCCAAGGGACAGCCGGGGAGACCCAGTACTTC. The encoded protein is CASSLAQGTAGETQYF. Together with reference TRBV7-9 and TRBJ2-5, the CDR3 gives the full variable domain: DTGVSQNPRHKITKRGQNVTFRCDPISEHNRLYWYRQTLGQGPEFLTYFQNEAQLEKSRLLSDRFSAERPKGSFSTLEIQRTEQGDSAMYLCASSLAQGTAGETQYFGPGTRLLVL.

The chain links TRBV13 to TRBJ2-1; 9 bases align to TRBD2. J gave up 8 bases and V 6 bases, and 14 bases lay outside the gene matches. Germline V gives CDR1 PRHDT, CDR2 FYEKMQ (reference sequence). This CDR3 is built from 16 residues. The CDR3 DNA reads TGTGCCAGCAGTTATCTCATAGCGGGAGAAGGGTATGAGCAGTTCTTC. The encoded protein is CASSYLIAGEGYEQFF.

The gene calls are TRBV5-4 and TRBJ1-1; D is unresolved. Germline V CDR1 and CDR2: SGHNT, YYREEE (reference sequence). Trimming stripped 0 bases from V and 2 bases from J, with 14 bases between. The CDR3 loop spans 16 amino acids. In DNA, the CDR3 is TGTGCCAGCAGCTTGGACAGCCAACTGTCCAACACTGAAGCTTTCTTT. Its protein is CASSLDSQLSNTEAFF.

The chain carries TRBV12-3 or TRBV12-4 and TRBJ2-5; D gene ambiguous. Deletions cut 6 bases from V and 1 base from J, with 9 bases between. The CDR3 is 13 residues long. The CDR3 reads CASSTDRQETQYF. The CDR3 DNA reads as TGTGCCAGCAGCACAGACCGCCAAGAGACCCAGTACTTC.